These T cell receptor beta chains were read from a single sample in a study of cytomegalovirus exposure and HLA in healthy donors. Clones were read by immunoSEQ multiplex PCR, and TCRdb kept only the in-frame ones, dropping some. The profile covers approximately 220,000 clones, with roughly 84% appearing a single time and 11% to 15% taken by the ten largest. Sequencing was performed on PBMCs. These receptors were obtained from a woman in her 30s in good health and CMV-seropositive. The CDR3 runs from the conserved cysteine through the conserved F or W. D genes are given only for firm matches. A clone size is listed for some rows: how often the clone was seen (once, few, many), or a class if it is expanded.

clone_size	d_call	v_call	j_call	cdr3_aa	cdr3_nt
.	TRBD2	TRBV7-6	TRBJ2-5	CASSLGTSGSQTQYF	TGTGCCAGCAGCTTAGGGACTAGCGGGAGTCAGACCCAGTACTTC
.	.	TRBV2	TRBJ2-1	CASRDRPYNEQFF	TGTGCCAGCAGAGACAGACCCTACAATGAGCAGTTCTTC
.	.	TRBV4-1	TRBJ1-5	CASSQAGDSNQPQHF	TGCGCCAGCAGCCAAGCAGGGGATAGCAATCAGCCCCAGCATTTT
.	.	TRBV4-3	TRBJ1-2	CASSQESSGRTKGYTF	TGCGCCAGCAGCCAAGAATCTTCCGGCAGGACAAAGGGCTACACCTTC
.	.	TRBV25-1	TRBJ2-5	CASSQGGYQETQYF	TGTGCCAGCAGTCAAGGGGGGTACCAAGAGACCCAGTACTTC
.	.	TRBV14	TRBJ2-7	CASSQVGVSYEQYF	TGTGCCAGCAGCCAAGTAGGAGTATCCTACGAGCAGTACTTC
.	.	TRBV30	TRBJ1-5	CAWAEGHLSNQPQHF	TGTGCCTGGGCTGAGGGCCATCTTAGCAATCAGCCCCAGCATTTT
.	TRBD1	TRBV29-1	TRBJ1-2	CSVVGTAVYGYTF	TGCAGCGTTGTGGGGACAGCCGTTTATGGCTACACCTTC
.	TRBD2	TRBV6-5	TRBJ2-2	CASRGGTPTGELFF	TGTGCCAGCAGGGGGGGGACGCCTACCGGGGAGCTGTTTTTT
.	TRBD1	TRBV2	TRBJ2-1	CASRGGSGNEQFF	TGTGCCAGCAGAGGGGGCTCAGGGAATGAGCAGTTCTTC
.	.	TRBV6-5	TRBJ2-1	CASSDSPVPQEQFF	TGTGCCAGCAGTGACTCTCCGGTCCCCCAGGAGCAGTTCTTC
.	.	TRBV6-5	TRBJ1-2	CASTSAPGGDYGYTF	TGTGCCAGCACCTCCGCCCCGGGGGGGGACTATGGCTACACCTTC
.	.	TRBV2	TRBJ2-5	CASSQVQGKETQYF	TGTGCCAGCAGTCAGGTACAGGGTAAAGAGACCCAGTACTTC
.	.	TRBV20-1	TRBJ2-1	CSAPSGNEQFF	TGCAGTGCTCCCTCGGGGAATGAGCAGTTCTTC
.	.	TRBV5-7	TRBJ2-7	CASSSGGDFLFYEQYF	TGTGCCAGCAGCTCCGGTGGGGACTTCCTCTTCTACGAGCAGTACTTC
.	.	TRBV5-1	TRBJ1-2	CASSLAAAGLHLANYGYTF	TGCGCCAGCAGCTTGGCCGCTGCAGGACTTCATCTAGCTAACTATGGCTACACCTTC
.	.	TRBV30	TRBJ1-1	CVLSPEGLATEAFF	TGTGTCTTATCCCCCGAGGGATTGGCCACTGAAGCTTTCTTT
few	.	TRBV29-1	TRBJ2-5	CSVPGSAQETQYF	TGCAGCGTTCCCGGGAGCGCCCAGGAGACCCAGTACTTC
once	.	TRBV11-3	TRBJ2-3	CASSLAARATDTQYF	TGTGCCAGCAGCTTAGCGGCTAGGGCGACAGATACGCAGTATTTT
once	TRBD1	TRBV28	TRBJ1-2	CASSLRDRGGYTF	TGTGCCAGCAGTTTAAGGGACAGGGGAGGCTACACCTTC
.	.	TRBV4-1	TRBJ2-2	CASSPRGGELFF	TGCGCCAGCAGCCCCAGGGGCGGGGAGCTGTTTTTT
.	.	TRBV7-8	TRBJ2-2	CASSPTKALAQPNTGELFF	TGTGCCAGCAGCCCAACCAAAGCTTTAGCGCAACCGAACACCGGGGAGCTGTTTTTT
.	TRBD1	TRBV29-1	TRBJ1-2	CSVEDWDSHFNYGYTF	TGCAGCGTTGAAGATTGGGACAGCCACTTTAACTATGGCTACACCTTC
.	TRBD1	TRBV6-1	TRBJ2-7	CASSGGTGSYEQYF	TGTGCCAGCAGTGGGGGGACAGGGAGCTACGAGCAGTACTTC
many	TRBD2	TRBV6-4	TRBJ2-1	CASRKDSGDVGEQFF	TGTGCCAGCAGAAAGGATAGCGGGGATGTTGGTGAGCAGTTCTTC
once	TRBD1	TRBV5-1	TRBJ2-7	CASSRTGTGLSYEQYF	TGCGCCAGCAGCCGGACCGGGACAGGCCTATCCTACGAGCAGTACTTC
.	TRBD1	TRBV27	TRBJ1-2	CASSTGTGNLRGGGYTF	TGTGCCAGCAGTACCGGGACAGGGAACCTCCGGGGTGGTGGCTACACCTTC
.	.	TRBV7-6	TRBJ2-7	CASSLYDAGSYEQYF	TGTGCCAGCAGCTTATATGATGCAGGCTCCTACGAGCAGTACTTC
.	TRBD1	TRBV4-2	TRBJ2-7	CASSPWADRVVDEQYF	TGTGCCAGCAGCCCGTGGGCGGACAGGGTGGTAGACGAGCAGTACTTC
.	.	TRBV11-2	TRBJ2-7	CASSLYDGLRREEQYF	TGTGCCAGCAGCTTGTATGACGGATTGCGAAGGGAGGAGCAGTACTTC
.	TRBD1	TRBV29-1	TRBJ2-3	CSVLGGQGADTQYF	TGCAGCGTTTTGGGGGGACAGGGGGCAGATACGCAGTATTTT
few	.	TRBV10-3	TRBJ1-2	CAISDEGLYGYTF	TGTGCCATCAGTGACGAGGGACTCTATGGCTACACCTTC
.	.	TRBV6-1	TRBJ1-4	CASSEAWVLVEKLFF	TGTGCCAGCAGTGAAGCGTGGGTACTCGTTGAAAAACTGTTTTTT
.	.	TRBV5-6	TRBJ2-7	CASSARDRYYEQYF	TGTGCCAGCAGCGCGCGGGACAGATACTACGAGCAGTACTTC
few	.	TRBV7-3	TRBJ2-3	CASSPKGRATDTQYF	TGTGCCAGCAGCCCAAAGGGCAGGGCGACAGATACGCAGTATTTT
.	.	TRBV30	TRBJ1-1	CAWSVVTEAFF	TGTGCCTGGAGTGTCGTCACTGAAGCTTTCTTT
.	TRBD1	TRBV13	TRBJ1-2	CASSTPHRGHNYGYTF	TGTGCCAGCAGCACCCCGCACAGGGGACATAACTATGGCTACACCTTC
.	.	TRBV10-3	TRBJ1-1	CAISVGGGLYEAFF	TGTGCCATCAGTGTGGGCGGGGGCCTCTATGAAGCTTTCTTT
.	.	TRBV19	TRBJ2-7	CASSPQTTLYEQYF	TGTGCCAGTAGCCCACAGACCACACTCTACGAGCAGTACTTC
.	TRBD1	TRBV19	TRBJ1-2	CASSIVPGQGRYGYTF	TGTGCCAGTAGTATTGTTCCCGGACAGGGACGATATGGCTACACCTTC
.	TRBD2	TRBV4-1	TRBJ2-7	CASSLLDWTSGALNSYEQYF	TGCGCCAGCAGCCTCCTAGACTGGACTAGCGGGGCACTGAACTCCTACGAGCAGTACTTC
.	.	TRBV4-1	TRBJ1-1	CASSQLHSGNTEAFF	TGCGCCAGCAGCCAACTACATAGTGGGAACACTGAAGCTTTCTTT
.	.	TRBV28	TRBJ1-1	CASSTLRAAFF	TGTGCCAGCAGTACCCTACGAGCAGCTTTCTTT
.	.	TRBV27	TRBJ2-7	CASSFQGTRTYEQYF	TGTGCCAGCAGTTTTCAGGGCACGAGAACCTACGAGCAGTACTTC
.	TRBD1	TRBV7-9	TRBJ2-7	CASSQGTGRTYEQYF	TGTGCCAGCAGCCAGGGGACAGGGAGGACCTACGAGCAGTACTTC
few	TRBD2	TRBV5-4	TRBJ2-1	CASSYSGSLYNEQFF	TGTGCCAGCTCGTATAGCGGGAGCCTGTACAATGAGCAGTTCTTC
.	TRBD1	TRBV6-5	TRBJ1-4	CASSVTGTAEKLFF	TGTGCCAGCAGTGTGACAGGGACGGCCGAAAAACTGTTTTTT
.	.	TRBV27	TRBJ1-3	CASSPSPWRVAGNTIYF	TGTGCCAGCAGTCCCTCCCCGTGGAGGGTGGCTGGAAACACCATATATTTT
few	.	TRBV27	TRBJ2-7	CASSFGRSEQYF	TGTGCCAGCAGTTTCGGTAGATCCGAGCAGTACTTC
.	.	TRBV28	TRBJ2-1	CASTLPHSGQQFF	TGTGCCAGCACTCTCCCCCACAGCGGACAGCAGTTCTTC
.	TRBD1	TRBV7-9	TRBJ1-2	CASTGQGYGYTF	TGTGCCAGCACCGGACAGGGCTATGGCTACACCTTC
.	.	TRBV28	TRBJ1-5	CASSSRVFGNQPQHF	TGTGCCAGCAGTTCCAGGGTATTTGGCAATCAGCCCCAGCATTTT
.	.	TRBV29-1	TRBJ2-5	CSVVQGGETQYF	TGCAGCGTTGTGCAGGGTGGGGAGACCCAGTACTTC
.	TRBD1	TRBV30	TRBJ2-3	CAWRGRDRVKDTQYF	TGTGCCTGGAGGGGGCGGGACAGGGTGAAAGATACGCAGTATTTT
.	.	TRBV27	TRBJ2-7	CASSPLAGEQYF	TGTGCCAGCAGTCCCTTAGCCGGCGAGCAGTACTTC
.	.	TRBV30	TRBJ1-1	CAYSNTEAFF	TGTGCCTACTCGAACACTGAAGCTTTCTTT
.	.	TRBV4-1	TRBJ1-1	CASSQDRLNTEAFF	TGCGCCAGCAGCCAGGACCGATTGAACACTGAAGCTTTCTTT
once	.	TRBV27	TRBJ1-2	CASSTFQGIDSGYTF	TGTGCCAGCAGTACTTTTCAGGGGATCGACTCTGGCTACACCTTC
.	.	TRBV6-1	TRBJ2-5	CASSESDGHETQYF	TGTGCCAGCAGTGAAAGTGACGGGCACGAGACCCAGTACTTC
few	TRBD1	TRBV6-5	TRBJ1-2	CASRRTGGYGYTF	TGTGCCAGCAGACGCACAGGGGGCTATGGCTACACCTTC